These 24 T cell receptor beta chains were sequenced from one sample in a study of T cells in pancreatic ductal adenocarcinoma. TCRdb's copy holds only in-frame clones and misses some; the assay was immunoSEQ multiplex PCR. In the table there are roughly 100,000 clones, about 95% of which are singletons. The selected patients with pancreatic ductal adenocarcinoma had surgery but no neoadjuvant therapy. Sequencing used PBMCs. The receptors come from a human donor with pancreatic ductal adenocarcinoma.

This chain connects TRBV7-9 to TRBJ2-7, with a tentative D call TRBD1 (6 bases). Trimming removed 3 bases at V and 2 bases at J, with 14 bases between. The CDR3 spans 15 residues. Germline V lookup: CDR1 SEHNR, CDR2 FQNEAQ (reference sequence). The CDR3 loop is CASSFPAGDTYEQYF. The CDR3 DNA follows: TGTGCCAGCAGCTTTCCCGCAGGGGATACCTACGAGCAGTACTTC.

V is TRBV28 and J is TRBJ2-7; 10 nucleotides line up with TRBD2. Germline assignment: CDR1 MDHEN and CDR2 SYDVKM. The CDR3 is made up of 14 amino acids. V dropped 6 bases and J dropped 3; count of bases not matched to a gene: 5. The CDR3 here is CASSHSGRGYEQYF. CDR3 coding DNA: TGTGCCAGCAGCCACAGCGGGAGGGGCTACGAGCAGTACTTC.

The V and J genes are TRBV5-4 and TRBJ2-1, with no clear D. Deletions cut 0 bases from V and 14 bases from J, with 21 bases between. This CDR3 contains 15 residues. Germline assignment: CDR1 SGHNT and CDR2 YYREEE (reference sequence). In nucleotides, the CDR3 is TGTGCCAGCAGCTTGGCCCCCTTGGGTAGCACTTTCGAGTTCTTC. It encodes CASSLAPLGSTFEFF.

V and J are TRBV15 and TRBJ1-2; D ambiguous. This CDR3 contains 12 residues. The V end lost 11 bases, the J end lost 0 bases, and 10 bases lay between the germline ends. Germline-derived CDR1 and CDR2 are LNHNV and YYDKDF (reference sequence). CDR3 in amino acids: CASSKANYGYTF. The CDR3 DNA is TGTGCCTCGAGTAAAGCTAACTATGGCTACACCTTC. Using reference TRBV15 and TRBJ1-2 for the parts outside the CDR3, the full variable domain is DAMVIQNPRYQVTQFGKPVTLSCSQTLNHNVMYWYQQKSSQAPKLLFHYYDKDFNNEADTPDNFQSRRPNTSFCFLDIRSPGLGDTAMYLCASSKANYGYTFGSGTRLTVV.

This chain links TRBV18 with TRBJ1-1, with 9 bases identical to TRBD1. From germline, CDR1 is KGHSH and CDR2 LQKENI. This CDR3 has 18 residues. With V trimmed by 2 bases and J by 1 base, 11 bases remained unmatched. The DNA of the CDR3 is TGTGCCAGCTCACCATACTCGGGACAGGGAGTAGCGAACACTGAAGCTTTCTTT. It codes for CASSPYSGQGVANTEAFF.

This chain joins TRBV19 and TRBJ1-5; the D is unclear. This CDR3 is 15 amino acids long. Germline V lookup: CDR1 LNHDA, CDR2 SQIVND (reference sequence). The germline V and J ends were trimmed by 0 bases and 10 bases, with 16 bases remaining between them. CDR3 loop: CASSIDSPGYSPQHF. The DNA of the CDR3 is TGTGCCAGTAGTATAGATAGCCCCGGGTATTCTCCCCAGCATTTT.

The chain uses TRBV5-4 and TRBJ2-5; no clear D gene. This CDR3 has 14 amino acids. V lost 0 bases and J 2 bases, leaving 8 bases between the germline ends. The germline gives CDR1 SGHNT, CDR2 YYREEE (reference sequence). The CDR3 sequence: CASSLVAEQETQYF. The DNA for the CDR3 is TGTGCCAGCAGCTTGGTCGCAGAACAAGAGACCCAGTACTTC.

The V call is TRBV7-2, the J call TRBJ2-5; the match to TRBD2 covers 14 bases. This CDR3 is built from 16 residues. Germline-derived CDR1 and CDR2 are SGHTA and FQGNSA. Germline trimming cut 3 bases from V and 4 bases from J; bases unmatched to any gene: 4. The CDR3 loop reads CASSFRGLAGVETQYF. In DNA, the CDR3 is TGTGCCAGCAGCTTCCGGGGACTAGCGGGAGTAGAGACCCAGTACTTC.

The CDR3 loop is CAISQGMENQPQHF. Here the CDR3 DNA reads TGTGCCATCAGCCAGGGCATGGAGAATCAGCCCCAGCATTTT. J is TRBJ1-5 and V is TRBV10-3, with D possibly matching TRBD1 (5 bases). This CDR3 comprises 14 residues. Germline V gene lookup returns CDR1 ENHRY and CDR2 SYGVKD. V shed 6 bases and J shed 4 bases, with 13 bases lying between them.

The chain couples TRBV6-1 to TRBJ2-1; D may be TRBD1 (6 bases). Germline assignment: CDR1 MNHNS and CDR2 SASEGT. V lost 6 bases and J 4 bases, leaving 13 bases between the germline ends. The CDR3 extends over 14 amino acids. The CDR3 region has the DNA TGTGCCAGCAGACGACAGGCGGAGTACAATGAGCAGTTCTTC. It encodes CASRRQAEYNEQFF.

CDR3 nucleotides: TGTGCCAGCAGCCTACTGGAGACCCAGTACTTC. It yields the protein CASSLLETQYF. The chain links TRBV7-2 to TRBJ2-5; D gene unclear. Trimming shortened V by 5 bases and J by 5 bases, and 6 bases separated the two germline ends. The V gene's germline CDR1 is SGHTA and CDR2 FQGNSA. The CDR3 is 11 residues long.

The rearrangement joins TRBV27 to TRBJ2-5; TRBD1 aligns across 11 bases. Germline CDR1 reads MNHEY; CDR2 reads SMNVEV (reference sequence). The CDR3 has 15 amino acids. Trimming cost V 10 bases and J 4 bases; bases outside gene matches: 11. The CDR3 protein is CATTSWTGGLETQYF. DNA for the CDR3: TGTGCCACTACTTCTTGGACAGGGGGCTTAGAGACCCAGTACTTC.

The chain employs TRBV28 and TRBJ2-5; D not certain. V was pared by 4 bases and J by 2 bases, with 8 bases between. CDR1 is MDHEN and CDR2 is SYDVKM in the germline V gene. The CDR3 spans 13 residues. CDR3 DNA sequence: TGTGCCAGCAGTTCTGGCCAGCAAGAGACCCAGTACTTC. It translates to CASSSGQQETQYF.

This chain joins TRBV19 and TRBJ2-2; 11 bases align to TRBD2. CDR1 and CDR2 (germline): LNHDA, SQIVND (reference sequence). Trimming cost V 6 bases and J 6 bases; bases outside gene matches: 12. The CDR3 is 17 amino acids. CDR3 loop: CASSFQLAGDRAGELFF. The DNA for the CDR3 is TGTGCCAGTAGCTTTCAACTAGCGGGAGATCGGGCCGGGGAGCTGTTTTTT.

The rearrangement links TRBV5-1 to TRBJ2-1; maybe TRBD2 (6 bases). CDR1 is SGHRS and CDR2 is YFSETQ in the germline V gene. Trimming removed 3 bases from V and 6 bases from J, with 13 bases in between. This CDR3 has 14 amino acids. CDR3 in DNA: TGCGCCAGCAGCTCGTCTAGCGTGGGCAATGAGCAGTTCTTC. This encodes CASSSSSVGNEQFF.

The V gene is TRBV2, the J gene TRBJ2-3, with a tentative D call TRBD2 (5 bases). The V and J ends lost 5 bases and 5 bases respectively, with 14 bases between them. The germline gives CDR1 SNHLY, CDR2 FYNNEI. The CDR3 has 14 amino acids. CDR3 DNA sequence: TGTGCCAGCAGTTGGGGTAGCGTTGAAGATACGCAGTATTTT. This encodes CASSWGSVEDTQYF.

This chain joins TRBV5-1 and TRBJ2-7; tentatively, D is TRBD1 (6 bases). The V gene lost 4 bases and the J gene lost 2 bases, with 19 bases spanning the gap. Germline V gene sequence: CDR1 SGHRS, CDR2 YFSETQ. The CDR3 length is 16 residues. The CDR3 loop reads CASSLELQGTPYEQYF. The CDR3 DNA is TGCGCCAGCAGCCTTGAACTACAGGGAACTCCCTACGAGCAGTACTTC.

This chain uses TRBV19 with TRBJ2-2; D ambiguous. V dropped 7 bases and J dropped 1 base, with 16 bases sitting between them. CDR1 and CDR2 (germline): LNHDA, SQIVND (reference sequence). This CDR3 spans 16 amino acids. For the CDR3, the DNA is TGTGCCAGTAAAAGGTACCCGGGTAGGAACACCGGGGAGCTGTTTTTT. The encoded protein is CASKRYPGRNTGELFF. The variable domain in full, completed from reference TRBV19 and TRBJ2-2, reads DGGITQSPKYLFRKEGQNVTLSCEQNLNHDAMYWYRQDPGQGLRLIYYSQIVNDFQKGDIAEGYSVSREKKESFPLTVTSAQKNPTAFYLCASKRYPGRNTGELFFGEGSRLTVL.

V and J are TRBV4-2 and TRBJ2-7, with 13 bases that match TRBD2. Germline values: CDR1 LGHNA, CDR2 YNFKEQ. V shed 4 bases and J 6 bases; nucleotides not matched to a gene: 6. This CDR3 contains 15 residues. The DNA of the CDR3 is TGTGCCAGCAGCCCCCCCGGGACTAGCGGGGCCGAGCAGTACTTC. Amino acid sequence: CASSPPGTSGAEQYF.

The chain has TRBV28 and TRBJ2-7; D may be TRBD2 (5 bases). The germline gives CDR1 MDHEN, CDR2 SYDVKM. The CDR3 runs 14 residues. The ends were cut back, 5 bases at V and 3 bases at J, with 14 bases in the middle. CDR3 sequence reads: CASSTGSALYEQYF. The CDR3 DNA reads TGTGCCAGCAGTACGGGATCCGCCCTCTACGAGCAGTACTTC.

The chain is built from TRBV6-5 and TRBJ2-7, with D maybe TRBD2 (5 bases). CDR3 size: 13 residues. Germline CDR1 and CDR2: MNHEY and SVGAGI. Trimming shortened V by 5 bases and J by 2 bases, and 10 bases separated the two germline ends. CDR3 sequence: CASSDHGAYEQYF. Written as DNA, the CDR3 is TGTGCCAGCAGTGACCACGGGGCCTACGAGCAGTACTTC.

The CDR3 DNA is TGTGCCAGCAGCTTAGCGGGGCTGTTCTCTGGAAACACCATATATTTT. This encodes CASSLAGLFSGNTIYF. The chain recombines TRBV7-2 with TRBJ1-3; D possibly corresponds to TRBD1 (5 bases). CDR1 is SGHTA, CDR2 FQGNSA, per germline. Trimming took off 0 bases at V and 0 bases at J, with 9 bases between the two ends. The CDR3 contains 16 residues.

The CDR3 is CASSVGRDYGYTF. The CDR3 DNA is TGTGCCAGCAGTGTTGGCAGGGACTATGGCTACACCTTC. The chain employs TRBV2 and TRBJ1-2; D is possibly TRBD1 (5 bases). The CDR3 length is 13 residues. Germline V gene lookup returns CDR1 SNHLY and CDR2 FYNNEI. Trimming stripped 4 bases from V and 3 bases from J, with 9 bases between. The full variable domain, its missing parts supplied by reference TRBV2 and TRBJ1-2, is EPEVTQTPSHQVTQMGQEVILRCVPISNHLYFYWYRQILGQKVEFLVSFYNNEISEKSEIFDDQFSVERPDGSNFTLKIRSTKLEDSAMYFCASSVGRDYGYTFGSGTRLTVV.

This chain links TRBV27 with TRBJ1-5; tentatively, D is TRBD1 (6 bases). The V gene's germline CDR1 is MNHEY and CDR2 SMNVEV (reference sequence). This CDR3 has 14 amino acids. V lost 5 bases and J lost 3, with 11 bases in between. CDR3 loop: CASSAQGTNQPQHF. CDR3 bases: TGTGCCAGCAGTGCACAGGGAACCAATCAGCCCCAGCATTTT.